One sample yielded the 8 T cell receptor beta chains listed below, sequenced in a study of blood T cell repertoires in COVID-19. Using immunoSEQ multiplex PCR, the repertoire was profiled, and TCRdb retains in-frame clones only, with some absent. This table has about 260,000 clones, around 89% appearing once. Sequencing was performed on PBMCs or T cells enriched from blood (not recorded which). The receptors derive from a woman between 45 and 65 years old who had recovered from COVID-19.

V is TRBV10-3 and J is TRBJ2-3; D is unresolved. V lost 0 bases and J lost 0, with 10 bases in between. CDR3 length: 16 amino acids. Germline loops: CDR1 ENHRY, CDR2 SYGVKD. In nucleotides, the CDR3 is TGTGCCATCAGTGAGTCGGCTACTACCAGCACAGATACGCAGTATTTT. Amino acids: CAISESATTSTDTQYF.

V gene TRBV7-9 combines with J gene TRBJ1-4; D not certain. Trimming stripped 1 base from V and 3 bases from J, with 6 bases between. CDR3 length: 14 residues. Germline V gene sequence: CDR1 SEHNR, CDR2 FQNEAQ (reference sequence). In DNA form, the CDR3 reads TGTGCCAGCAGCTTAGGGCAGGCTAATGAAAAACTGTTTTTT. Translating it yields CASSLGQANEKLFF.

The CDR3 nucleotides are TGTGCCAGCAGTCGCACAGGTAGCAATCAGCCCCAGCATTTT. Its protein product is CASSRTGSNQPQHF. The chain links TRBV6-5 to TRBJ1-5; TRBD1 is a possible D gene (5 bases). The CDR3 length is 14 residues. Germline V gene sequence: CDR1 MNHEY, CDR2 SVGAGI. The germline V and J ends were trimmed by 5 bases and 0 bases, with 8 bases remaining between them.

The chain carries TRBV19 and TRBJ1-1; D is possibly TRBD1 (6 bases). V was cut by 3 bases and J by 3 bases, with 11 bases left in between. Germline V gives CDR1 LNHDA, CDR2 SQIVND (reference sequence). The length of the CDR3 is 14 residues. The CDR3 reads CASSIRGMDTEAFF. In DNA, the CDR3 is TGTGCCAGTAGTATTAGGGGGATGGACACTGAAGCTTTCTTT.

In its sample, this clone was seen once. The CDR3 sequence is CASRFGQVFSGNTIYF. The CDR3 DNA reads as TGTGCCAGCAGATTTGGACAGGTCTTTTCTGGAAACACCATATATTTT. The genes are TRBV28 and TRBJ1-3, with 7 nucleotides matching TRBD1. Germline CDR1 and CDR2: MDHEN and SYDVKM. V shed 6 bases and J 1 base; nucleotides not matched to a gene: 9. The CDR3 has 16 residues. Supplemented by reference TRBV28 and TRBJ1-3, the full variable domain reads DVKVTQSSRYLVKRTGEKVFLECVQDMDHENMFWYRQDPGLGLRLIYFSYDVKMKEKGDIPEGYSVSREKKERFSLILESASTNQTSMYLCASRFGQVFSGNTIYFGEGSWLTVV.

The chain recombines TRBV7-2 with TRBJ1-1; 9 bases map to TRBD1. Losses at the gene ends were 5 bases for V and 8 bases for J; bases not matched to a gene: 9. This CDR3 is 14 amino acids long. Germline V gene lookup returns CDR1 SGHTA and CDR2 FQGNSA. The CDR3 sequence: CASSLTGGIWEAFF. DNA for the CDR3: TGTGCCAGCAGCCTGACAGGGGGAATATGGGAAGCTTTCTTT.

The chain carries TRBV18 and TRBJ1-4, with TRBD1 as a possible D gene (6 bases). Germline CDR1 reads KGHSH; CDR2 reads LQKENI. V was pared by 2 bases and J by 3 bases, with 10 bases between. The length of the CDR3 is 15 residues. The CDR3 DNA reads as TGTGCCAGCTCACCAATAGGGGGATCTAATGAAAAACTGTTTTTT. Amino acids: CASSPIGGSNEKLFF.

The chain joins TRBV20-1 to TRBJ1-4; possibly TRBD1 for D (5 bases). Germline CDR1 reads DFQATT; CDR2 reads SNEGSKA (reference sequence). The CDR3 runs to 16 residues. The ends were cut back, 3 bases at V and 6 bases at J, with 20 bases in the middle. The DNA of the CDR3 is TGCAGTGCTAGTATCCCCCTCAGGGAATTTGATGAAAAACTGTTTTTT. This translates into CSASIPLREFDEKLFF.